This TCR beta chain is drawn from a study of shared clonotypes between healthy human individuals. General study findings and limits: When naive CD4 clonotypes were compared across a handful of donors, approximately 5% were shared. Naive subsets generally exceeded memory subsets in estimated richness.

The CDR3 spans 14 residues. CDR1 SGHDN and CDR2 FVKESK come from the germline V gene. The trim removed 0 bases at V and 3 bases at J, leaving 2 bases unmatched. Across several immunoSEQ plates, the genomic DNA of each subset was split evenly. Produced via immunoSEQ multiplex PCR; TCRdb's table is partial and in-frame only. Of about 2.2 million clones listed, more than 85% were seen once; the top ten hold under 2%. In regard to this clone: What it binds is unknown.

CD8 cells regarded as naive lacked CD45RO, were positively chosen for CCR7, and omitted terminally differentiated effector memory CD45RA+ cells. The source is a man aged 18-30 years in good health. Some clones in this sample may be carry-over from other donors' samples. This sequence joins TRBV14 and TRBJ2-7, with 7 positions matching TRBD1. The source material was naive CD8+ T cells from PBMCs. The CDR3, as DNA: TGTGCCAGCAGCCAAGATTGGGACAGCTACGAGCAGTACTTC. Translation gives CASSQDWDSYEQYF.